These T cell receptor beta chains were read from a single sample in a study of cytomegalovirus exposure and HLA in healthy donors. The assay was immunoSEQ multiplex PCR, and TCRdb's table has in-frame clones only and misses some. The sample holds around 160,000 clones, about 78% seen once. What was sequenced was PBMCs. The receptors derive from a male donor in good health and CMV-seronegative. The CDR3 runs from the conserved cysteine through the conserved F or W. The D gene is left open where the match is weak. Clone size is shown for a subset of rows, as once, few, many or a class of expanded clone.

V	length	size	D	J	CDR3	DNA
TRBV27	15	-	-	TRBJ2-1	CASSLLDSSYNEQFF	TGTGCCAGCAGTTTACTGGACAGCTCCTACAATGAGCAGTTCTTC
TRBV5-1	14	-	-	TRBJ2-7	CASRTGDSMGEQYF	TGCGCCAGCCGGACTGGGGACTCGATGGGCGAGCAGTACTTC
TRBV5-8	16	-	TRBD2	TRBJ2-5	CASSPGTSGEGETQYF	TGTGCCAGCAGCCCCGGGACTAGCGGGGAAGGGGAGACCCAGTACTTC
TRBV27	13	-	-	TRBJ2-5	CASSRGIAETQYF	TGTGCCAGCAGTCGGGGAATCGCAGAGACCCAGTACTTC
TRBV10-3	15	-	TRBD1	TRBJ2-2	CAIRRQGANTGELFF	TGTGCCATCAGACGACAGGGGGCCAACACCGGGGAGCTGTTTTTT
TRBV28	20	-	TRBD1	TRBJ2-6	CASSFSTFRDRVVGANVLTF	TGTGCCAGCAGTTTCTCCACGTTCCGGGACAGGGTTGTAGGGGCCAACGTCCTGACTTTC
TRBV7-8	14	few	-	TRBJ1-2	CASTQLGGRNGYTF	TGTGCCAGCACCCAACTGGGTGGGAGAAATGGCTACACCTTC
TRBV2	14	-	-	TRBJ1-6	CASTREGGDSPLHF	TGTGCCAGCACTCGGGAAGGGGGAGATTCACCCCTCCACTTT
TRBV10-3	15	-	-	TRBJ1-5	CAISESTGMNQPQHF	TGTGCCATCAGTGAGTCTACAGGGATGAATCAGCCCCAGCATTTT
TRBV5-1	16	-	TRBD1	TRBJ2-1	CASSLTPGQGQDEQFF	TGCGCCAGCAGCTTGACTCCGGGACAGGGGCAAGATGAGCAGTTCTTC
TRBV2	19	-	TRBD1	TRBJ1-2	CVLGQGARGGLSVYYGYTF	TGCGTTCTGGGACAGGGGGCTCGTGGGGGATTGTCTGTGTACTATGGCTACACCTTC
TRBV9	11	-	-	TRBJ2-3	CASSLRDTQYF	TGTGCCAGCAGTCTCAGAGATACGCAGTATTTT
TRBV9	16	few	TRBD1	TRBJ1-5	CASSPGGGNSNQPQHF	TGTGCCAGCAGCCCAGGGGGAGGAAATAGCAATCAGCCCCAGCATTTT
TRBV6-6	14	-	-	TRBJ1-6	CANRQDSYNPPLHF	TGTGCCAACCGGCAAGACTCCTATAATCCACCCCTCCACTTT
TRBV5-6	15	-	TRBD1	TRBJ2-3	CASSLTDRGGDTQYF	TGTGCCAGCAGCTTGACGGACAGGGGAGGGGATACGCAGTATTTT
TRBV2	15	-	-	TRBJ2-7	CASSEGTGISYEQYF	TGTGCCAGCAGTGAAGGGACGGGGATCTCCTACGAGCAGTACTTC
TRBV9	16	-	TRBD2	TRBJ2-2	CASSVGLAGLTGELFF	TGTGCCAGCAGCGTAGGGTTAGCGGGGCTTACCGGGGAGCTGTTTTTT
TRBV10-3	15	-	TRBD1	TRBJ1-6	CAIRDETGQDSPLHF	TGTGCCATCAGAGACGAGACAGGGCAGGACTCACCCCTCCACTTT
TRBV18	13	-	TRBD1	TRBJ1-2	CASQTGQGGGYTF	TGTGCCAGCCAAACGGGACAGGGCGGAGGCTACACCTTC
TRBV10-3	13	-	-	TRBJ2-5	CATLGGASETQYF	TGTGCCACCCTGGGGGGGGCGAGTGAGACCCAGTACTTC
TRBV6-5	15	-	TRBD1	TRBJ1-1	CASSSRQGAPTEAFF	TGTGCCAGCAGTTCGCGACAGGGGGCGCCCACTGAAGCTTTCTTT
TRBV29-1	13	few	-	TRBJ2-5	CSVDGGGGETQYF	TGCAGCGTTGACGGGGGTGGCGGAGAGACCCAGTACTTC
TRBV7-3	16	-	TRBD2	TRBJ2-1	CASSLLPGTSGDEQFF	TGTGCCAGCAGCCTCCTACCCGGGACTAGCGGGGACGAGCAGTTCTTC
TRBV5-1	15	-	TRBD2	TRBJ2-1	CASSLREGPDNEQFF	TGCGCCAGCAGCTTGCGGGAGGGCCCCGACAATGAGCAGTTCTTC
TRBV6-6	14	-	-	TRBJ1-1	CASSLTGLNTEAFF	TGTGCCAGCAGTTTAACAGGGTTGAACACTGAAGCTTTCTTT
TRBV6-5	14	few	TRBD1	TRBJ1-1	CASSSGGYTTEAFF	TGTGCCAGCAGTTCAGGGGGTTATACCACTGAAGCTTTCTTT
TRBV7-9	18	-	TRBD2	TRBJ2-7	CASSLRESLAGALYEQYF	TGTGCCAGCAGCTTAAGGGAGAGCCTAGCGGGGGCTCTCTACGAGCAGTACTTC
TRBV7-9	13	-	-	TRBJ1-1	CASNFRSGTEAFF	TGTGCCAGCAACTTCAGATCGGGAACTGAAGCTTTCTTT
TRBV4-2	15	-	-	TRBJ2-7	CASSQRHRADHEQYF	TGTGCCAGCAGCCAACGTCACAGGGCCGACCACGAGCAGTACTTC
TRBV11-2	15	-	TRBD1	TRBJ2-7	CASSSTGSQFYEQYF	TGTGCCAGCAGCTCGACAGGGTCCCAATTCTACGAGCAGTACTTC
TRBV6-5	13	once	-	TRBJ2-7	CASTSGSSYEQYF	TGTGCCAGCACCTCCGGGAGCTCCTACGAGCAGTACTTC
TRBV5-1	14	-	TRBD1	TRBJ2-1	CASSGTGGHNEQFF	TGCGCCAGCAGCGGGACAGGGGGCCACAATGAGCAGTTCTTC
TRBV18	16	-	-	TRBJ2-7	CASSPRSVPIDYEQYF	TGTGCCAGCTCACCCAGGTCGGTGCCCATAGACTACGAGCAGTACTTC
TRBV5-5	14	-	TRBD1	TRBJ2-7	CASSLWDRAHEQYF	TGTGCCAGCAGCTTATGGGACAGGGCCCACGAGCAGTACTTC
TRBV23-1	14	-	TRBD2	TRBJ2-2	CASRTSGDTGELFF	TGCGCCAGCAGGACTAGCGGAGACACCGGGGAGCTGTTTTTT
TRBV2	13	once	-	TRBJ1-5	CASSEAGQAPQHF	TGTGCCAGCAGTGAAGCGGGCCAGGCGCCCCAGCATTTT
TRBV4-2	18	-	TRBD2	TRBJ2-5	CASSQGSGLAGGQETQYF	TGTGCCAGCAGCCAAGGTTCGGGACTAGCGGGAGGGCAAGAGACCCAGTACTTC
TRBV4-3	14	once	TRBD1	TRBJ2-7	CASSQTGGIDEQYF	TGCGCCAGCAGCCAGACAGGGGGAATCGACGAGCAGTACTTC
TRBV5-1	15	-	-	TRBJ2-7	CASSLIGGGSYEQYF	TGCGCCAGCAGCTTGATAGGGGGTGGATCCTACGAGCAGTACTTC
TRBV19	15	few	-	TRBJ2-1	CASSIEDSSYNEQFF	TGTGCCAGTAGTATCGAGGACAGCTCCTACAATGAGCAGTTCTTC
TRBV6-1	13	-	-	TRBJ1-4	CASRQGQGEKLFF	TGTGCCAGCAGACAGGGTCAGGGTGAAAAACTGTTTTTT